This paragraph reports one T cell receptor (beta chain). Its specificity is unknown. Germline CDR1 and CDR2: LGHDT and YNNKEL (reference sequence). The CDR3 length is 13 residues. The data were taken from a study of T cells expressing NK-cell markers. Background on the study: Sorted CD3+CD56+NKG2C+, CD3+CD56+NKG2C- and CD3+CD56-NKG2C+ T cells supplied TCR beta repertoires. Eight donors were sequenced, seven testing HCMV-seropositive and one testing seronegative.

Study findings and constraints: Whether expanded NKG2C-expressing T cell clones recognize HCMV is unknown. These same clonotypes (in four donors) also led the CD3+CD56-NKG2C+ fraction.

TCRdb reprocessed the 5' RACE reads, keeping one entry per CDR3 protein, no DNA. The listing records around 280,000 distinct CDR3 sequences. Sequencing was carried out using blood T cells: a sorted CD56 or NKG2C T cell subset, CD4+ or CD8+ T cells, or bulk PBMC T cells (not recorded which). The TCR comes from a man between 18 and 29 years old in good health. V usage is TRBV3-1 and J usage is TRBJ2-1; the D gene TCRdb calls, TRBD1, cannot be checked with no DNA. The CDR3 is CASSQRGGNEQFF.